This T cell receptor (beta chain) was sequenced in a study of blood T cell repertoires in COVID-19. About the research overall: Sources were T cells, B-cell-depleted T cells, or PBMCs; the material itself was cDNA or gDNA.

Under the authors' procedure: By means of reference gene primer amplification, nucleated cell counts were estimated. The table came from immunoSEQ multiplex PCR; TCRdb's copy has only in-frame clones and leaves some out. Clone size and V and J calls were adopted from that table, with D and trimming inferred from the DNA. The sample records approximately 200,000 clones, more than 80% being singletons. The sequenced sample was peripheral blood. This TCR was recovered from an elderly woman with COVID-19, enrolled during active disease.

In DNA form, the CDR3 reads TGTGCCAGCAATCGGAACGGGAGATTTCCAGATACGCAGTATTTT. Amino acid sequence: CASNRNGRFPDTQYF. The chain employs TRBV2 and TRBJ2-3; D might be TRBD2 (6 bases). This CDR3 has 15 residues. V was pared by 7 bases and J by 4 bases, with 18 bases between. CDR1 is SNHLY and CDR2 is FYNNEI in the germline V gene.